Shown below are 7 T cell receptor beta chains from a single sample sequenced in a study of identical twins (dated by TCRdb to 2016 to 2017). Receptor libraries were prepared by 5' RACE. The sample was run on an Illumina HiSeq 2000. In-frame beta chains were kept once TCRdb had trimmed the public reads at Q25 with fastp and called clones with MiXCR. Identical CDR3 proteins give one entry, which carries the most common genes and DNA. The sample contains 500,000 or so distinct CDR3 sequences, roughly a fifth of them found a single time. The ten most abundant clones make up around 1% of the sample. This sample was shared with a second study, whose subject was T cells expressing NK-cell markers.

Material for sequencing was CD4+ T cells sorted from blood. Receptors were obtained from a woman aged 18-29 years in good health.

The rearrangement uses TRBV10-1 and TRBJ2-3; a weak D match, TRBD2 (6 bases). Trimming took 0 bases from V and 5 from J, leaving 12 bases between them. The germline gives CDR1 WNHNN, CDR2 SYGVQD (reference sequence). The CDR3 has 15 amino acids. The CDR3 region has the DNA TGCGCCAGCAGTGAGTCTAGCGGAGCGGGAGATACGCAGTATTTT. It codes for CASSESSGAGDTQYF.

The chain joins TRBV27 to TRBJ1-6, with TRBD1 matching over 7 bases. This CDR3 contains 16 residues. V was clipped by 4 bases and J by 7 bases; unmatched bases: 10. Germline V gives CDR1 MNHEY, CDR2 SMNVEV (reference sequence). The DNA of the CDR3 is TGTGCCAGCAGTTCTCGCCCGACAGGGAAAAATTCACCCCTCCACTTT. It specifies CASSSRPTGKNSPLHF.

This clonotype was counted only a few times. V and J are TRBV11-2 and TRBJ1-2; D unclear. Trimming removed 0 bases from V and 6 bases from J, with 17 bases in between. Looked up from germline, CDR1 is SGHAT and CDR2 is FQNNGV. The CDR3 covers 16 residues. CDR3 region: CASSLEPTPSRNGYTF. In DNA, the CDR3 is TGTGCCAGCAGCTTAGAACCCACACCCTCACGGAATGGCTACACCTTC.

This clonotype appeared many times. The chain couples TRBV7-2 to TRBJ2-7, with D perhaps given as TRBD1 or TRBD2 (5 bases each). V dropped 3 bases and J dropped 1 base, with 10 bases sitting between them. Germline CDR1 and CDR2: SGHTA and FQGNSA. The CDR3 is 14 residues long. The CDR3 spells CASSFVGASYEQYF. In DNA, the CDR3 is TGTGCCAGCAGCTTCGTCGGGGCTTCCTACGAGCAGTACTTC.

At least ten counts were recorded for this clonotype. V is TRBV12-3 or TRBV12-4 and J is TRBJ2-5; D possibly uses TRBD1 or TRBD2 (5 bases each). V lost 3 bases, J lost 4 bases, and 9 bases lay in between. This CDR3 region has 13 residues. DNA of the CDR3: TGTGCCAGCAGTTTGAGGGGAGCAGAGACCCAGTACTTC. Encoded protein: CASSLRGAETQYF.

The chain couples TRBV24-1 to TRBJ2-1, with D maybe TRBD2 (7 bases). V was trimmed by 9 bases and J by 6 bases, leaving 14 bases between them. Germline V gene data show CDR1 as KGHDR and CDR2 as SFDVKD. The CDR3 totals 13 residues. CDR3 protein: CATGGAGSNEQFF. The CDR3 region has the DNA TGTGCCACCGGGGGGGCCGGTAGCAATGAGCAGTTCTTC.

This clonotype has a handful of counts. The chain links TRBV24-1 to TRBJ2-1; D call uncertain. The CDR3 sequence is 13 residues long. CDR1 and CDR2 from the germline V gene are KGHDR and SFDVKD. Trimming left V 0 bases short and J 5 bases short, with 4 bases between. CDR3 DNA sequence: TGTGCCACCAGTGATTTGCGGGACAATGAGCAGTTCTTC. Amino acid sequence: CATSDLRDNEQFF.